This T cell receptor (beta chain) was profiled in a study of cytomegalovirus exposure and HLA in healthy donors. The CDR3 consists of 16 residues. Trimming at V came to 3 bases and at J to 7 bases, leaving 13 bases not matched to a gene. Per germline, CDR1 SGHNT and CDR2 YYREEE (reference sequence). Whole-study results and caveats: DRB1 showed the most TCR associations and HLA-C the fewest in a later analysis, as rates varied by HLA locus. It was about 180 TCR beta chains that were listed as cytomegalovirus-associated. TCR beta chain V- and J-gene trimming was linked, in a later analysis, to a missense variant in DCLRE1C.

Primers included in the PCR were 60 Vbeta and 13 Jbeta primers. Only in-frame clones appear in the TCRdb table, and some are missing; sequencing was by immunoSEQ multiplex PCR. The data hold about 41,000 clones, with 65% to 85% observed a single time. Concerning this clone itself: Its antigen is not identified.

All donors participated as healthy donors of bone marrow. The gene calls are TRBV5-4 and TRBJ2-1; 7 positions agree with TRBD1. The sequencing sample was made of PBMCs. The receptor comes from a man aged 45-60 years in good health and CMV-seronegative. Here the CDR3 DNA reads TGTGCCAGCAGCTCCACAGGGGCAGGGGTCAGGAATGAGCAGTTCTTC. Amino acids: CASSSTGAGVRNEQFF.